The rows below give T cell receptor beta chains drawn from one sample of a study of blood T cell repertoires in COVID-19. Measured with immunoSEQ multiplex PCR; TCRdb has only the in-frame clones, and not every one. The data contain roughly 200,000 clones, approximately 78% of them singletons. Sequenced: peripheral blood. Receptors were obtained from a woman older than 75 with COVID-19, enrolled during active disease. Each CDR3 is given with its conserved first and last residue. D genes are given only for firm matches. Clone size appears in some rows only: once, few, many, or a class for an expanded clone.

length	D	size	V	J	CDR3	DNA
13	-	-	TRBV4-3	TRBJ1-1	CASSQERSTEAFF	TGCGCCAGCAGCCAAGAACGGTCAACTGAAGCTTTCTTT
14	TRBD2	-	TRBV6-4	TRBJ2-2	CASSLAGVTGELFF	TGTGCCAGCTCCCTAGCGGGGGTCACCGGGGAGCTGTTTTTT
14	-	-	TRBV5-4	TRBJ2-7	CASSYWQRAGEQYF	TGTGCCAGCAGCTATTGGCAGAGGGCTGGAGAGCAGTACTTC
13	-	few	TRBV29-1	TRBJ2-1	CSVERPPGDEQFF	TGCAGCGTTGAGCGTCCCCCAGGGGATGAGCAGTTCTTC
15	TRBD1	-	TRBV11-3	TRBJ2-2	CASSSPHRGTGELFF	TGTGCCAGCAGCTCCCCTCACAGGGGCACCGGGGAGCTGTTTTTT
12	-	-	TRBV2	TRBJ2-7	CASRRDSYEQYF	TGTGCCAGCAGGCGGGACTCCTACGAGCAGTACTTC
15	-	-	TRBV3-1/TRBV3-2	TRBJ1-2	CASSPRQVPNYGYTF	TGTGCCAGCAGCCCCCGACAGGTGCCCAACTATGGCTACACCTTC
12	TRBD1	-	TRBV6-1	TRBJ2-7	CASSERQGEQYF	TGTGCCAGCAGTGAAAGACAGGGTGAGCAGTACTTC
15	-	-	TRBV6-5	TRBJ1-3	CASSDSSFIGNTIYF	TGTGCCAGCAGTGACTCTTCCTTTATCGGAAACACCATATATTTT
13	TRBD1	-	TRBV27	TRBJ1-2	CASSLTGDYGYTF	TGTGCCAGCAGTTTGACAGGGGACTATGGCTACACCTTC
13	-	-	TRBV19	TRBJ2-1	CASSLVAYNEQFF	TGTGCCAGTAGTTTGGTAGCCTACAATGAGCAGTTCTTC
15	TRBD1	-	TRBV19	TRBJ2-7	CASSMSPPGGSEQYF	TGTGCCAGTAGTATGTCCCCCCCAGGGGGTAGCGAGCAGTACTTC
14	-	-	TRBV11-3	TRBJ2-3	CASSLDGRGDTQYF	TGTGCCAGCAGCTTAGATGGAAGGGGAGATACGCAGTATTTT
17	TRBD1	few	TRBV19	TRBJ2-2	CASSRGPGQGTAGELFF	TGTGCCAGTAGTAGGGGGCCGGGACAGGGGACGGCCGGGGAGCTGTTTTTT
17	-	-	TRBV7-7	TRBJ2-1	CASSLDSLPGIVNEQFF	TGTGCCAGCAGCTTAGATTCCCTCCCCGGGATAGTAAATGAGCAGTTCTTC
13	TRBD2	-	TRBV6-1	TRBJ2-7	CASSEGLAGAQYF	TGTGCCAGCAGTGAGGGACTAGCGGGAGCGCAGTACTTC
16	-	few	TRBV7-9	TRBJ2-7	CASSPKSDGAGVEQYF	TGTGCCAGCAGCCCAAAGTCCGATGGAGCAGGGGTCGAGCAGTACTTC
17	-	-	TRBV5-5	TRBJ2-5	CASSLSPLGGAQETQYF	TGTGCCAGCAGTCTGTCGCCCCTCGGAGGGGCCCAAGAGACCCAGTACTTC
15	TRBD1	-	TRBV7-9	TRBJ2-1	CASSLLTGGFNEQFF	TGTGCCAGCAGCTTGTTGACAGGGGGTTTCAATGAGCAGTTCTTC
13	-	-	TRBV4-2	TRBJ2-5	CASSPSVWETQYF	TGTGCCAGCAGCCCGAGTGTGTGGGAGACCCAGTACTTC
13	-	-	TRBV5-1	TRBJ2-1	CASSLIPDNEQFF	TGCGCCAGCAGCTTGATCCCCGACAATGAGCAGTTCTTC
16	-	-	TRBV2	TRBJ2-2	CASSDDGVAATGELFF	TGTGCCAGCAGTGATGACGGGGTAGCTGCGACCGGGGAGCTGTTTTTT
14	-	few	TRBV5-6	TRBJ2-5	CASSLVANKETQYF	TGTGCCAGCAGCTTGGTTGCTAATAAAGAGACCCAGTACTTC
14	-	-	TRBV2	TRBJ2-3	CASREGIITDTQYF	TGTGCCAGCAGGGAGGGGATCATCACAGATACGCAGTATTTT
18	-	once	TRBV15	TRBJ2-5	CATSRDRLRQGLFETQYF	TGTGCCACCAGCAGAGATCGTCTAAGACAGGGACTTTTTGAGACCCAGTACTTC
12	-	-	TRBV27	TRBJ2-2	CASSLLTGELFF	TGTGCCAGCAGCCTCCTCACCGGGGAGCTGTTTTTT
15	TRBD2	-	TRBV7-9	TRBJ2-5	CASGSGLAGGETQYF	TGTGCCAGCGGCTCTGGACTAGCAGGAGGAGAGACCCAGTACTTC
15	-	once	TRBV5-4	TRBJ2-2	CASTPTSGFTGELFF	TGTGCCAGCACCCCCACGTCAGGTTTCACCGGGGAGCTGTTTTTT
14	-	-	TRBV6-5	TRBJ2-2	CASSINTGIGELFF	TGTGCCAGCAGTATAAATACAGGGATCGGGGAGCTGTTTTTT
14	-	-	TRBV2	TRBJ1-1	CASSSLTGNTEAFF	TGTGCCAGCAGTTCCCTGACAGGGAACACTGAAGCTTTCTTT
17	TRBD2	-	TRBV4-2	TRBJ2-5	CASSQLSPGLAQETQYF	TGTGCCAGCAGCCAATTATCGCCGGGACTAGCGCAGGAGACCCAGTACTTC
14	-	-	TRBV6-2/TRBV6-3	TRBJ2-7	CASSYPTGIYEQYF	TGTGCCAGCAGTTACCCTACAGGGATTTACGAGCAGTACTTC
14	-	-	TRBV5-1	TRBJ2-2	CASSQSTNTGELFF	TGCGCCAGCAGCCAATCCACGAACACCGGGGAGCTGTTTTTT
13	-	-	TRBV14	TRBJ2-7	CASSTDLGYEQYF	TGTGCCAGCAGCACCGACCTAGGCTACGAGCAGTACTTC
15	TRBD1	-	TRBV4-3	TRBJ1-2	CASSQMGTGGNGYTF	TGCGCCAGCAGCCAAATGGGGACAGGGGGTAATGGCTACACCTTC
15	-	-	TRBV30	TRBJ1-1	CAWSGLEGVGTEAFF	TGTGCCTGGAGCGGCTTAGAGGGGGTAGGCACTGAAGCTTTCTTT
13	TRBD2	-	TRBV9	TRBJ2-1	CASSVVRSGREFF	TGTGCCAGCAGCGTAGTACGGAGCGGGAGGGAGTTCTTC
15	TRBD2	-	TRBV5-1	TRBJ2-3	CASSLPGGPRDTQYF	TGCGCCAGCAGCTTGCCGGGAGGGCCGAGAGATACGCAGTATTTT
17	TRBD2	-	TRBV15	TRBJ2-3	CATSRYPVSGFTDTQYF	TGTGCCACCAGCAGATACCCTGTTAGCGGGTTCACAGATACGCAGTATTTT
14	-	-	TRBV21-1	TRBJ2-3	CASSKAILPDTQYF	TGTGCCAGCAGCAAAGCTATACTCCCAGATACGCAGTATTTT
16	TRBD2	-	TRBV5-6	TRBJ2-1	CASSLTGGGLYNEQFF	TGTGCCAGCAGCTTAACAGGCGGGGGGCTCTACAATGAGCAGTTCTTC
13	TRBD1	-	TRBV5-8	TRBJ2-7	CASSWDRGHEQYF	TGTGCCAGCAGTTGGGACAGGGGGCACGAGCAGTACTTC
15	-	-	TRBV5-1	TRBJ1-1	CASSLEFHMNTEAFF	TGCGCCAGCAGCTTGGAATTCCACATGAACACTGAAGCTTTCTTT
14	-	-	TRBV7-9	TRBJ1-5	CASRTGGGHQPQHF	TGTGCCAGCCGAACAGGCGGGGGGCATCAGCCCCAGCATTTT
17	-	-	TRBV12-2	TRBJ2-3	CASRMGWWLASTDTQYF	TGTGCAAGTCGCATGGGGTGGTGGCTAGCTAGCACAGATACGCAGTATTTT